The clone carrying this TCR beta chain appeared a single time. The sample is drawn from a study of shared clonotypes between healthy human individuals. V gave up 4 bases and J gave up 5 bases, with 9 bases separating them. CDR3 size: 12 residues. Germline V lookup: CDR1 SGHRS, CDR2 YFSETQ. Only in-frame clones appear in the TCRdb table, and some are missing; sequencing was by immunoSEQ multiplex PCR. This repertoire shows about 680,000 clones, about two thirds found once; its top ten account for approximately 2%. V is TRBV5-1 and J is TRBJ1-1; D is uncertain. The sample consisted of memory CD4+ T cells sorted from blood. Sample subset: CD45RA-negative fraction. The receptor was derived from a woman in her thirties in good health. The CDR3 nucleotides read TGCGCCAGCAGCAGGGTGGAGACTGAAGCTTTCTTT. Translating gives CASSRVETEAFF.